This TCR beta chain was sequenced for a study of blood T cell repertoires in COVID-19 (dated by TCRdb to about 2020). Background for the entire study: The collaborator samples originated in the United States, Italy and Spain and spanned the acute and convalescent phases of COVID-19. The material from the prospective study consisted of cDNA or gDNA derived from T cells, B-cell-depleted T cells, or PBMCs. The dataset comprised deeply sampled blood TCRbeta repertoires from subjects exposed to, actively infected with, or recovered from COVID-19. The repertoires were released in a freely available public database meant as a resource for research on the immune response to SARS-CoV-2. The samples were drawn from the first 160 participants of the ongoing ImmuneRACE study and from about 1,200 subjects provided by 6 global collaborators. A de-identified subject ID, COVID-19 status, age in years and sex were almost always included in the sample metadata. Where available, HLA class I and class II types were obtained from metadata supplied by the sample provider rather than from assay-based typing. Summary of the overall study and its limitations: Clinical and demographic metadata were provided uncurated, with the amount varying by source and participant.

Concerning this clone: Its antigen remains undetermined. Per-base qualities were not stored, and no clone one base away is much larger.

TCRbeta CDR3 regions were amplified from genomic DNA using the immunoSEQ Assay, a bias-controlled multiplex PCR. The published analysis was carried out like this. The number of nucleated cells in each sample was estimated from the amplification of reference gene primers within the assay. To quantify the absolute abundance of each unique TCRbeta CDR3 rearrangement, sequence reads were collapsed and filtered. For each sample, productive Simpson clonality was calculated as the square root of Simpson's diversity index over productive rearrangements. TCRdb re-hosts the immuneACCESS table, in-frame sequences only. Its copies lack some clones; in the studies checked, an unresolved V gene accounts for under half of them, and the cause for the rest is not known. V, J and clone size derive from that table, while D and trimming were established from the DNA sequence. This sample has some 180,000 clones in its table, and 75% to 85% of those were observed once. Of the sample, roughly 11% is held by the ten largest clones.

One collaborating source in Seattle enrolled patients while the patients were actively infected and followed the patients over time throughout the course of disease. The collaborating institutions used their own protocols to collect whole blood in K2EDTA tubes. For TCRbeta analysis, collaborator samples were shipped as frozen whole blood, as isolated PBMCs, or as DNA extracted from either sample type. V is shortened by 5 bases, J by 1 base, and the region joining them spans 8 bases. CDR1 and CDR2, per the germline V gene, are SGHNT and YENEEA. The CDR3, from cysteine to phenylalanine, totals 13 residues. CDR3 DNA only is kept here, 39 bases in frame from base 1.

This receptor was taken from a woman aged 35 to 49 with COVID-19, enrolled during active disease. The rearrangement combines TRBV11-3 with TRBJ1-1, and perhaps TRBD1 as D gene, on 5 matching bases. Input material: peripheral blood. The CDR3 region reads CASSPTGNTEAFF. At the DNA level, the sequence is TGTGCCAGCAGCCCTACAGGGAACACTGAAGCTTTCTTT.